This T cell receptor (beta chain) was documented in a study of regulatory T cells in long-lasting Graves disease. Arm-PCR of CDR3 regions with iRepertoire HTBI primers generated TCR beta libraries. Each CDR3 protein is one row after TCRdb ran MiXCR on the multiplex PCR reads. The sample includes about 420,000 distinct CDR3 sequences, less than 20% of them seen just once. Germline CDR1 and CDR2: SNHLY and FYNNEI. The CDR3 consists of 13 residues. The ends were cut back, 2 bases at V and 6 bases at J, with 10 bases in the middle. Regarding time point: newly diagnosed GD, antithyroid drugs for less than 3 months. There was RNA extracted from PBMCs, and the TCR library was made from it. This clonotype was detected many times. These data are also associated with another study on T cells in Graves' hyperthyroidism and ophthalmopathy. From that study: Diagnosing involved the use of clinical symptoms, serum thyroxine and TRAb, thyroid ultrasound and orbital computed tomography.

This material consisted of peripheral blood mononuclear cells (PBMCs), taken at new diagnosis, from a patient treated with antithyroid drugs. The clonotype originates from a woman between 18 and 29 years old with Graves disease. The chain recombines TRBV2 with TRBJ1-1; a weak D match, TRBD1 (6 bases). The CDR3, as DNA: TGTGCCAGCAGTGAACAGGGGCAATCTGAAGCTTTCTTT. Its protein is CASSEQGQSEAFF.